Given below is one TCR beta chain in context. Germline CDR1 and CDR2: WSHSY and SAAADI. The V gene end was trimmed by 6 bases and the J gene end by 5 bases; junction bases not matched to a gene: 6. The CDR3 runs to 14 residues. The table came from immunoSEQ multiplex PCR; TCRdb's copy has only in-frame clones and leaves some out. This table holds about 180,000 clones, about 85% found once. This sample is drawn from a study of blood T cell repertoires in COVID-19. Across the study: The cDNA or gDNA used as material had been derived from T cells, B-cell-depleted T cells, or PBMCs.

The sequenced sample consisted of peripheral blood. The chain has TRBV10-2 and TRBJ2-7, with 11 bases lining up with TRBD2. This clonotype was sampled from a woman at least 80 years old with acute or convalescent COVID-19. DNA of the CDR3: TGCGCCAGCAGGCTAACTAGCGGGGGAAACGAGCAGTACTTC. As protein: CASRLTSGGNEQYF.